This T cell receptor (beta chain) was captured by sequencing in a study of blood T cell repertoires in COVID-19. Study information: T cells, B-cell-depleted T cells, or PBMCs provided the cDNA or gDNA that served as material.

Trimming took 2 bases from V and 11 from J, leaving 4 bases between them. The CDR3 runs 11 residues. Per the original methods: By means of reference gene primer amplification, nucleated cell counts were estimated. Assay used: immunoSEQ multiplex PCR; TCRdb lists only in-frame clones, some missing. V and J calls and clone size are copied from that table; D and trimming were computed from the DNA. Among fewer than 200,000 clones, approximately 85% were seen once, and the ten largest hold roughly 9.8%. This chain links TRBV12-3 or TRBV12-4 with TRBJ1-6; D gene ambiguous. The sequencing sample was made of peripheral blood. The sequence derives from a woman at least 80 years old with acute or convalescent COVID-19. DNA of the CDR3: TGTGCCAGCAGTTTACGTCCACCCCTCCACTTT. Translating gives CASSLRPPLHF.